A selection of T cell receptor beta chains follows, all from one sample in a study of blood T cell repertoires in COVID-19. The assay was immunoSEQ multiplex PCR, and TCRdb's table has in-frame clones only and misses some. This sample has some 390,000 clones, with 80% to 90% found just once. Sequences were obtained from peripheral blood. The receptors stem from a woman in her sixties or seventies with COVID-19, enrolled during active disease. Each CDR3 is given with its conserved first and last residue. D genes are given only for firm matches. A clone size is listed for some rows: how often the clone was seen (once, few, many), or a class if it is expanded.

CDR3nt	CDR3aa	len	d_gene	v_gene	j_gene	abundance
TGTGCCAGCAGCCATTCCGGGACTAGCGGAGGAGAGACCCAGTACTTC	CASSHSGTSGGETQYF	16	TRBD2	TRBV7-2	TRBJ2-5	.
TGTGCCAGCAGCCCGGACAGATCTGGGGCCAACGTCCTGACTTTC	CASSPDRSGANVLTF	15	.	TRBV7-3	TRBJ2-6	once
TGTGCCAGCAGTGAAACAGGGGGCTGGGTTACAGCTTTCTTT	CASSETGGWVTAFF	14	TRBD1	TRBV2	TRBJ1-1	.
TGCGCCAGCAGCCAGACGGGACTAGCGGGCTCCTACGAGCAGTACTTC	CASSQTGLAGSYEQYF	16	TRBD2	TRBV4-1	TRBJ2-7	.
TGTGCCAGCAGTTACTCATGGGGACTGGATGGCTACACCTTC	CASSYSWGLDGYTF	14	.	TRBV6-5	TRBJ1-2	.
TGCGCCAGCAGCTTGGGACAGAACTACAATGAGCAGTTCTTC	CASSLGQNYNEQFF	14	.	TRBV5-1	TRBJ2-1	.
TGTGCCAGCAGCCGGACTAGCGGGGAAGAGACCCAGTACTTC	CASSRTSGEETQYF	14	TRBD2	TRBV11-2	TRBJ2-5	.
TGCAGTGCTAGTGCACCGGGGATAAACACTGAAGCTTTCTTT	CSASAPGINTEAFF	14	.	TRBV20-1	TRBJ1-1	.
TGTGCCAGCAGTTCAAATCCACTACAGGGGACCCAGGATGGCTACACCTTC	CASSSNPLQGTQDGYTF	17	TRBD1	TRBV6-2/TRBV6-3	TRBJ1-2	.
TGTGCCAGCAGTGAATCCAGGGATTCACCCCTCCACTTT	CASSESRDSPLHF	13	.	TRBV2	TRBJ1-6	few
TGCAGCGTAGCGACAGGGGGCGCAGAGACCCAGTACTTC	CSVATGGAETQYF	13	TRBD1	TRBV29-1	TRBJ2-5	.
TGTGCCAGCAGCTCGCCGGGGGGCTGGAGGGTGTCACCCCTCCACTTT	CASSSPGGWRVSPLHF	16	.	TRBV3-1/TRBV3-2	TRBJ1-6	.
TGTGCCAGTAGTATAGCCCCGCGGAACACTGAAGCTTTCTTT	CASSIAPRNTEAFF	14	.	TRBV19	TRBJ1-1	.
TGCGCCAGCAGCTTGTTACAGGGCCTTAATGAAAAACTGTTTTTT	CASSLLQGLNEKLFF	15	.	TRBV5-1	TRBJ1-4	.
TGTGCCAGCAGCGTTTCCGGGACAGAGAGAAACAATGAGCAGTTCTTC	CASSVSGTERNNEQFF	16	TRBD1	TRBV7-9	TRBJ2-1	.
TGTGCCAGCAGCTTAGGGCTGTTGCAGCCCCAGCATTTT	CASSLGLLQPQHF	13	.	TRBV11-2	TRBJ1-5	.
TGTGCCAGCTCGGGACAGCTCTATGGCTACACCTTC	CASSGQLYGYTF	12	TRBD1	TRBV7-8	TRBJ1-2	few
TGTGCCAGCTCACCAAGGTCCTCCAGGGCCAACACTGAAGCTTTCTTT	CASSPRSSRANTEAFF	16	.	TRBV18	TRBJ1-1	.
TGTGCCAGCAGCGTAGGAAGGAGTGGAGAGACCCAGTACTTC	CASSVGRSGETQYF	14	.	TRBV9	TRBJ2-5	.
TGTGCCAGCAGCCCCCGGGGGAATCAGCCCCAGCATTTT	CASSPRGNQPQHF	13	.	TRBV5-4	TRBJ1-5	.
TGTGCCAGCAGCCAAGGGGACAGGGGTATCTACGAGCAGTACTTC	CASSQGDRGIYEQYF	15	TRBD1	TRBV3-1/TRBV3-2	TRBJ2-7	.
TGTGCCATCAGATCGACAGGGGGCCGACTCGGCGAGCAGTACTTC	CAIRSTGGRLGEQYF	15	TRBD1	TRBV10-3	TRBJ2-7	many
TGTGCTGCAACCAGCAGGGGTGAGACCCAGTACTTC	CAATSRGETQYF	12	.	TRBV6-5	TRBJ2-5	.
TGTGCCAGCTCGCCTTGGCATCCGAACACCGGGGAGCTGTTTTTT	CASSPWHPNTGELFF	15	.	TRBV7-9	TRBJ2-2	.
TGTGCCAGCATCGACAGGGGAAATAATTCACCCCTCCACTTT	CASIDRGNNSPLHF	14	TRBD1	TRBV5-6	TRBJ1-6	.
TGTGCCAGCAGCTTAGCGTGGAACAGGGGCACAGATACGCAGTATTTT	CASSLAWNRGTDTQYF	16	.	TRBV7-6	TRBJ2-3	.
TGTGCCAGCAGTCGTCAGGGTTACACTGAAGCTTTCTTT	CASSRQGYTEAFF	13	.	TRBV6-5	TRBJ1-1	.
TGTGCCAGCAGCGTGCAGGGCGGGAACACTGAAGCTTTCTTT	CASSVQGGNTEAFF	14	.	TRBV9	TRBJ1-1	once
TGTGCCAGTAGAGAGATTGGGACAGGGGGAATAAACATTCAGTACTTC	CASREIGTGGINIQYF	16	TRBD1	TRBV19	TRBJ2-4	.
TGTGCCACCTTGGCCATCGGGACAGCCTCCTACGAGCAGTACTTC	CATLAIGTASYEQYF	15	TRBD1	TRBV6-5	TRBJ2-7	.
TGCAGTGCTAGTACAGGAGCCCACACAGATACGCAGTATTTT	CSASTGAHTDTQYF	14	.	TRBV20-1	TRBJ2-3	.
TGTGCCAGCAGCCGTCCGGGAGTTGAAGCTTTCTTT	CASSRPGVEAFF	12	.	TRBV3-1/TRBV3-2	TRBJ1-1	.
TGTGCCAGTAGTATAATGACAGGGTACGAGAACACTGAAGCTTTCTTT	CASSIMTGYENTEAFF	16	TRBD1	TRBV19	TRBJ1-1	.
TGTGCCAGCAGCCGTGGACAGGGCGCCAGGGTCGAGACCCAGTACTTC	CASSRGQGARVETQYF	16	TRBD1	TRBV14	TRBJ2-5	.
TGTGCCATCAGGGCCAGTGGAGTGCCGAACACTGAAGCTTTCTTT	CAIRASGVPNTEAFF	15	.	TRBV10-3	TRBJ1-1	.
TGTGCCTGGAGGGAGCGGGGGGGCCGGTGGACCCAGTACTTC	CAWRERGGRWTQYF	14	TRBD2	TRBV30	TRBJ2-5	.
TGTGCCAGCAGCCCTACGACAGGGCACTCTGGAAACACCATATATTTT	CASSPTTGHSGNTIYF	16	TRBD1	TRBV9	TRBJ1-3	.
TGTGCCAGCAGTGAAGCGGGGGACAGGGGCTCTTCTAGCACAGATACGCAGTATTTT	CASSEAGDRGSSSTDTQYF	19	TRBD1	TRBV2	TRBJ2-3	.
TGTGCCAGCAGCTACGCAGGGGAGTCCTACGAGCAGTACTTC	CASSYAGESYEQYF	14	.	TRBV7-6	TRBJ2-7	many
TGTGCCAGCTCACCAAGAGGTCTAGCGGGCTCCTACGAGCAGTACTTC	CASSPRGLAGSYEQYF	16	TRBD2	TRBV18	TRBJ2-7	.
TGTGCCAGCAGCCAAGCCGGGACTAGCGGGGGGACCCCCTACGAGCAGTACTTC	CASSQAGTSGGTPYEQYF	18	TRBD2	TRBV4-2	TRBJ2-7	.